This passage covers 29 T cell receptor beta chains from one sample sequenced in a study of beta chain features in type 1 diabetes. Study results and limitations: In all four CD4+ subsets, TCRB CDR3 length was significantly, moderately reduced in type 1 diabetes.

These receptors lack a known antigen. Sequencing targeted expressed TCRB transcripts, as all isolated RNA had been reverse transcribed. TCRdb keeps only in-frame clones here, not all; method: immunoSEQ multiplex PCR. The table shows about 140,000 clones, with about 12% occurring only once. The sequenced sample was central memory CD4+ T cells from blood. The receptors originated from a man aged 18 to 30 with type 1 diabetes.

This clone was counted at least ten times. The J gene is TRBJ2-3, the V gene TRBV5-1; 7 bases line up with TRBD2. Germline CDR1 reads SGHRS; CDR2 reads YFSETQ. V was pared by 2 bases and J by 4 bases, with 4 bases of the junction left unmatched. CDR3 length: 14 residues. The CDR3 coding sequence is TGCGCCAGCAGCTTAGCGGGGTGGGCAGATACGCAGTATTTT. Protein: CASSLAGWADTQYF.

This clone was recorded at least ten times. The chain joins TRBV7-2 to TRBJ2-1; TRBD1 agrees at 10 bases. The CDR3 contains 13 residues. The V gene's germline CDR1 is SGHTA and CDR2 FQGNSA. The V and J ends lost 5 bases and 7 bases, in that order; junction bases with no gene match: 2. CDR3 residues: CASSTGQGNEQFF. In nucleotides, the CDR3 is TGTGCCAGCAGCACGGGACAGGGGAATGAGCAGTTCTTC.

The chain recombines TRBV18 with TRBJ2-7, with D maybe TRBD1 (6 bases). With 4 bases removed from V and 0 bases from J, the gap between germline ends came to 10 bases. Per the germline V gene, CDR1 is KGHSH and CDR2 is LQKENI. This CDR3 is 14 amino acids long. CDR3 nucleotide sequence: TGTGCCAGCTCACAAGGACAGAACTCCTACGAGCAGTACTTC. Protein product: CASSQGQNSYEQYF. Based on the CDR3 plus reference TRBV18 and TRBJ2-7, the full variable domain is NAGVMQNPRHLVRRRGQEARLRCSPMKGHSHVYWYRQLPEEGLKFMVYLQKENIIDESGMPKERFSAEFPKEGPSILRIQQVVRGDSAAYFCASSQGQNSYEQYFGPGTRLTVT.

Many counts were recorded for this clone. The chain uses TRBV15 and TRBJ2-4, with a possible D match to TRBD1 (7 bases). Germline CDR1 and CDR2: LNHNV and YYDKDF (reference sequence). V lost 1 base and J 0 bases, leaving 10 bases between the germline ends. The CDR3 is made up of 16 amino acids. CDR3 in DNA: TGTGCCACCAGCAGAGCAGGGGGGCTAGCCAAAAACATTCAGTACTTC. Amino acid sequence: CATSRAGGLAKNIQYF.

This clone was counted a few times. V usage is TRBV21-1 and J usage is TRBJ2-7; the table's D call, TRBD1, was not checked against the DNA. TRBV21-1 is a pseudogene. The CDR3 contains 11 residues. The CDR3 region has the DNA TGTGCCAACCTACAGGGGGACGAGCAGTACTTC. Protein product: CANLQGDEQYF.

This rearrangement joins TRBV29-1 to TRBJ2-5; D perhaps matches TRBD1 (6 bases). This CDR3 spans 17 amino acids. The V and J ends lost 1 base and 1 base respectively, with 19 bases between them. The germline CDR1 and CDR2 sequences are SQVTM and ANQGSEA. CDR3 loop: CSVEASRGPYFQETQYF. CDR3 nucleotides: TGCAGCGTTGAAGCTAGCAGGGGCCCCTACTTCCAAGAGACCCAGTACTTC. The complete variable domain, with remaining parts taken from reference TRBV29-1 and TRBJ2-5, reads SAVISQKPSRDICQRGTSLTIQCQVDSQVTMMFWYRQQPGQSLTLIATANQGSEATYESGFVIDKFPISRPNLTFSTLTVSNMSPEDSSIYLCSVEASRGPYFQETQYFGPGTRLLVL.

The chain combines TRBV6-1 with TRBJ2-1, with D perhaps being TRBD1 or TRBD2 (10 bases each). V lost 1 base, J lost 7 bases, and 29 bases lay in between. CDR1 and CDR2 (germline): MNHNS, SASEGT. CDR3 length: 20 residues. Here the CDR3 DNA reads TGTGCCAGCAGTGAAGGGAGGGACAGGGGTCTAGCGGGGGTAAAAAATGAGCAGTTCTTC. Its protein product is CASSEGRDRGLAGVKNEQFF.

This clone was seen a handful of times. J is TRBJ2-5 and V is TRBV4-1, with TRBD2 matching 9 bases. The J segment lost 2 bases and the V segment lost 0 bases, leaving 1 base of the junction unmatched. CDR3 length equals 15 residues. Per germline, CDR1 MGHRA and CDR2 YSYEKL. The CDR3 spells CASSQESGGQETQYF. In DNA, the CDR3 is TGCGCCAGCAGCCAAGAAAGCGGGGGGCAAGAGACCCAGTACTTC.

The rearrangement links TRBV7-6 to TRBJ2-7; 8 positions agree with TRBD1. This CDR3 is built from 15 residues. Germline trimming cut 2 bases from V and 3 bases from J; bases unmatched to any gene: 6. The germline CDR1 and CDR2 sequences are SGHVS and FNYEAQ. CDR3: CASSLKGQGSYEQYF. CDR3 in DNA: TGTGCCAGCAGCTTAAAAGGACAGGGAAGCTACGAGCAGTACTTC.

This clone was seen more than once but under ten times. The chain combines TRBV9 with TRBJ1-6; weak D call: TRBD1 (5 bases). Looked up from germline, CDR1 is SGDLS and CDR2 is YYNGEE. This CDR3 has 17 residues. Between the trimmed V and J ends, which lost 3 bases and 9 bases, there was a span of 22 bases. CDR3 nucleotide sequence: TGTGCCAGCAGCGAGGGCAGGACGGCGTTGGGACCTTCACCCCTCCACTTT. Translation gives CASSEGRTALGPSPLHF.

This clone has only a few counts. This sequence joins TRBV27 and TRBJ1-6, with D perhaps TRBD1 (6 bases). CDR3 length: 16 amino acids. Germline lookup yields CDR1 MNHEY and CDR2 SMNVEV (reference sequence). V was cut by 4 bases and J by 6 bases, with 16 bases left in between. This chain's CDR3 is CASSSASDRPNSPLHF. The CDR3 DNA reads TGTGCCAGCAGTTCCGCGTCCGACAGGCCTAATTCACCCCTCCACTTT.

A few counts support this clone. The chain is built from TRBV4-2 and TRBJ1-1, with D possibly matching TRBD1 (5 bases). CDR1 LGHNA and CDR2 YNFKEQ come from the germline V gene. The CDR3 consists of 15 residues. The germline V and J ends were trimmed by 4 bases and 2 bases, with 14 bases remaining between them. The CDR3: CASSPGRGDNTEAFF. The CDR3 nucleotides are TGTGCCAGCAGCCCGGGGCGGGGTGATAACACTGAAGCTTTCTTT.

This clone was observed once. A read error is possible here, since a much larger clone lies one base away. The chain links TRBV28 to TRBJ2-7; D is unresolved. V was clipped by 4 bases and J by 3 bases, with 4 bases between them. The CDR3 has 11 amino acids. Germline CDR1 is MDHEN and CDR2 is SYDVKM. CDR3 residues: CASSWNYEQYF. In DNA, the CDR3 is TGTGCCAGCAGTTGGAACTACGAGCAGTACTTC.

The V gene is TRBV6-6, the J gene TRBJ2-3; TRBD2 matches 13 bases. The CDR3 has 16 residues. Looked up from germline, CDR1 is MNHNY and CDR2 is SVGAGI (reference sequence). With 6 bases clipped from V and 2 bases from J, the junction kept 5 bases outside the gene matches. The CDR3 bases are TGTGCCAGCAGCCCCGGACTAGCGGGGGCCACAGATACGCAGTATTTT. Translating gives CASSPGLAGATDTQYF.

This clone was seen a handful of times. V usage is TRBV14 and J usage is TRBJ1-1; D possibly corresponds to TRBD1 (6 bases). V gave up 3 bases and J gave up 7 bases, with 12 bases separating them. Germline V gives CDR1 SGHDN, CDR2 FVKESK. CDR3 length: 13 amino acids. CDR3 in amino acids: CASSQNQQGEAFF. The CDR3 DNA sequence: TGTGCCAGCAGCCAGAACCAACAGGGTGAAGCTTTCTTT.

This rearrangement joins TRBV20-1 to TRBJ1-2; the D gene is possibly TRBD1 (6 bases). Germline CDR1 reads DFQATT; CDR2 reads SNEGSKA (reference sequence). The CDR3 consists of 9 residues. V dropped 8 bases and J dropped 8 bases, with 9 bases sitting between them. The CDR3 loop is CSSGEGYTF. CDR3 in DNA: TGCAGTTCAGGGGAAGGCTACACCTTC.

The chain links TRBV10-2 to TRBJ1-1; a possible D gene is TRBD1 (6 bases). The CDR3 totals 15 residues. Germline lookup yields CDR1 WSHSY and CDR2 SAAADI. The germline V and J ends were trimmed by 0 bases and 0 bases, with 8 bases remaining between them. In nucleotides, the CDR3 is TGCGCCAGCAGTGAGTCGACAGGAATGAACACTGAAGCTTTCTTT. Translating it yields CASSESTGMNTEAFF.

A few counts support this clone. CDR3: CAWSAAGANTGELFF. For the CDR3, the DNA is TGTGCCTGGAGTGCCGCCGGCGCCAACACCGGGGAGCTGTTTTTT. V usage is TRBV30 and J usage is TRBJ2-2; D remains ambiguous. The V gene lost 1 base and the J gene lost 2 bases, with 11 bases spanning the gap. The germline gives CDR1 GTSNPN, CDR2 SVGIG (reference sequence). This CDR3 comprises 15 residues. Full variable domain (remainder filled in from reference TRBV30 and TRBJ2-2): SQTIHQWPATLVQPVGSPLSLECTVEGTSNPNLYWYRQAAGRGLQLLFYSVGIGQISSEVPQNLSASRPQDRQFILSSKKLLLSDSGFYLCAWSAAGANTGELFFGEGSRLTVL.

V is TRBV11-2 and J is TRBJ2-3, with TRBD2 as a possible D gene (6 bases). Germline CDR1 and CDR2: SGHAT and FQNNGV. V was cut by 6 bases and J by 5 bases, with 24 bases left in between. CDR3 length: 17 residues. The CDR3 region is CASSLNYSPGGVDTQYF. The DNA for the CDR3 is TGTGCCAGCAGTTTAAACTACAGCCCCGGAGGGGTAGATACGCAGTATTTT.

This clone was observed a few times. This chain uses TRBV2 with TRBJ1-1; 8 bases fit TRBD1. After removal of 4 bases from V and 5 bases from J, the junction contained 9 bases not matched to a gene. Looked up from germline, CDR1 is SNHLY and CDR2 is FYNNEI. The CDR3 contains 15 residues. The CDR3 nucleotides read TGTGCCAGCAGTGCCGCTAGGACAGGGCAAACTGAAGCTTTCTTT. Its translation is CASSAARTGQTEAFF.

This clone occurred once. V gene TRBV11-3 combines with J gene TRBJ1-1; TRBD1 matches at 10 bases. The CDR3 runs 15 residues. V trimming: 2 bases; J trimming: 5 bases; junction bases outside the gene matches: 5. Germline CDR1 SGHNT, CDR2 YENEEA. The CDR3, as DNA: TGTGCCAGCAGCTTAAGAGGGACAGGGGAGACTGAAGCTTTCTTT. It translates to CASSLRGTGETEAFF.

This clone was seen more than once but under ten times. This chain joins TRBV7-6 and TRBJ1-4; D call uncertain. The V end lost 2 bases, the J end lost 10 bases, and 17 bases lay between the germline ends. There are 15 residues in the CDR3. Germline V gene sequence: CDR1 SGHVS, CDR2 FNYEAQ. CDR3: CASSLNSLGRPKLFF. In DNA, the CDR3 is TGTGCCAGCAGCTTAAACAGCTTGGGAAGGCCAAAACTGTTTTTT.

This chain links TRBV18 with TRBJ1-2; TRBD1 agrees at 9 bases. The CDR3 is made up of 16 amino acids. With V trimmed by 0 bases and J by 4 bases, 6 bases remained unmatched. Germline lookup yields CDR1 KGHSH and CDR2 LQKENI. The CDR3 nucleotides are TGTGCCAGCTCACCACCTGGACAGGGGTTAGCCTATGGCTACACCTTC. Translation: CASSPPGQGLAYGYTF.

A few counts support this clone. For the CDR3, the DNA is TGTGCCAGCAGTTCCAGGGGCGCGGAGGCTTTCTTT. Translating gives CASSSRGAEAFF. The V call is TRBV6-6, the J call TRBJ1-1; D perhaps matches TRBD1 (6 bases). Looked up from germline, CDR1 is MNHNY and CDR2 is SVGAGI (reference sequence). Trimming stripped 4 bases from V and 11 bases from J, with 14 bases between. This CDR3 region has 12 residues.

This clone was counted only a few times. This chain joins TRBV5-1 and TRBJ2-2; D is uncertain. The CDR3 contains 14 residues. With 1 base removed from V and 4 bases from J, the gap between germline ends came to 8 bases. Germline loops: CDR1 SGHRS, CDR2 YFSETQ. The DNA for the CDR3 is TGCGCCAGCAGCTTGACCGGGCCCACCGGGGAGCTGTTTTTT. As protein: CASSLTGPTGELFF.

This clone was seen a handful of times. The rearrangement uses TRBV6-6 and TRBJ2-3; D gene ambiguous. Per germline, CDR1 MNHNY and CDR2 SVGAGI (reference sequence). The CDR3 runs to 14 residues. V was cut by 5 bases and J by 4 bases, with 13 bases left in between. CDR3 sequence (DNA): TGTGCCAGCAGTCCTAGACCGGGTGCAGATACGCAGTATTTT. Amino acids: CASSPRPGADTQYF.

This clone appeared many times. This chain links TRBV25-1 with TRBJ2-7; TRBD2 aligns across 7 bases. This CDR3 comprises 13 residues. Germline CDR1 MGHDK, CDR2 SYGVNS. Trimming took 6 bases from V and 2 from J; bases not matched to a gene: 4. The CDR3 DNA sequence: TGTGCCAGCAGCACGGGGGGAGCCTACGAGCAGTACTTC. The encoded protein is CASSTGGAYEQYF.

This clone appeared a few times. The V and J genes are TRBV29-1 and TRBJ2-2, with 7 bases that match TRBD1. In germline, CDR1 is SQVTM, CDR2 ANQGSEA. The CDR3 covers 14 residues. With 7 bases clipped from V and 2 bases from J, the junction kept 7 bases outside the gene matches. The CDR3 DNA reads TGCAGCGGGCGGACAGGTACCAACACCGGGGAGCTGTTTTTT. Amino acid sequence: CSGRTGTNTGELFF.

This clone was seen a handful of times. This rearrangement joins TRBV29-1 to TRBJ1-3; TRBD1 matches at 7 bases. From germline, CDR1 is SQVTM and CDR2 ANQGSEA. V was clipped by 4 bases and J by 0 bases; unmatched bases: 6. This CDR3 comprises 15 residues. The CDR3 bases are TGCAGCGTTGGCAGTGGGACAGACTCTGGAAACACCATATATTTT. This sequence encodes CSVGSGTDSGNTIYF.